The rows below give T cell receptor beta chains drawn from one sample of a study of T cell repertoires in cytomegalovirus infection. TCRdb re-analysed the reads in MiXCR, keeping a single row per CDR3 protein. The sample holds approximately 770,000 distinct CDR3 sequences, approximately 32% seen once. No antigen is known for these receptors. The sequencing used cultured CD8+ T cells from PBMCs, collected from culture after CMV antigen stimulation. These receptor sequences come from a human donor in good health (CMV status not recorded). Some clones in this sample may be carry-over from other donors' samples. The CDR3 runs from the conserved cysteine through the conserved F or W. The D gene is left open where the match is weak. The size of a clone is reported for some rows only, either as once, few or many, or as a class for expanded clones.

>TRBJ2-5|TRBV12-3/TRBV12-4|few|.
TGTGCCAGCGGGGGCCGCCAAGAGACCCAGTACTTC
CASGGRQETQYF
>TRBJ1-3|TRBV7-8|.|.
TGTGCCAGCAGCTCGGATGGGAACGACTCTGGAAACACCATATATTTT
CASSSDGNDSGNTIYF
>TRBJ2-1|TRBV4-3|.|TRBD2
TGCGCCAGCAGCCAAGATAGGAGCGGGGGGCCAAACAATGAGCAGTTCTTC
CASSQDRSGGPNNEQFF
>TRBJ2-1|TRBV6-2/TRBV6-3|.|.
TGTGCCATAGACAGTACCTACAATGAGCAGTTCTTC
CAIDSTYNEQFF
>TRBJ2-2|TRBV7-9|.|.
TGTGCCAGCAGCGAACCGACAGCAACCGGGGAGCTGTTTTTT
CASSEPTATGELFF
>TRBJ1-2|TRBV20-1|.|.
TGCAGTGCTAGCTATACAGGGACCTATGGCTACACCTTC
CSASYTGTYGYTF
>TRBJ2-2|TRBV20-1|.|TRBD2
TGCACCCCGGGGCGGGGGGGTAGGAGGACCGGGGAGCTGTTTTTT
CTPGRGGRRTGELFF
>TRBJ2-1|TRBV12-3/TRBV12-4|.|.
TGTGCCAGCAGTTATGGGGGTCCTGCATTCTTC
CASSYGGPAFF
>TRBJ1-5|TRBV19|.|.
TGTGCCACAAAACGGTGGGTGGGCAATCAGCCCCAGCATTTT
CATKRWVGNQPQHF
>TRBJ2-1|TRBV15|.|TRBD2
TGTGCCACCAGCAGGGGTGGGACTAGCGATTCCTACAATGAGCAGTTCTTC
CATSRGGTSDSYNEQFF
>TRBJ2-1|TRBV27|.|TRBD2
TGTGCCAGCATTCAGCCGGGGGGGAATGAGCAGTTCTTC
CASIQPGGNEQFF
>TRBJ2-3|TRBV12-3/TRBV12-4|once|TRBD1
TGTGCCAGCAGCCAGGACAGGGTCGTGCCAGATACGCAGTATTTT
CASSQDRVVPDTQYF
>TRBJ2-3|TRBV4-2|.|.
TGTGCCAGCAGCCAAGAGGGCGCCTATACGCAGTATTTT
CASSQEGAYTQYF
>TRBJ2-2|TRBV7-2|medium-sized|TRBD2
TGTGCCAGCAGCTTAGAAGGTCTAGCGGGGGGGCAGGACACCGGGGAGCTGTTTTTT
CASSLEGLAGGQDTGELFF
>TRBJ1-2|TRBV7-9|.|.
TGTGCCAGCAGCGCAGCCTTTATTAACTATGGCTACACCTTC
CASSAAFINYGYTF
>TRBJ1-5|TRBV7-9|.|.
TGTGCCAGCAGCTCTTCCGACAGGAGCCTAGCTAATCAGCCCCAGCATTTT
CASSSSDRSLANQPQHF
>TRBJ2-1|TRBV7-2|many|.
TGTGCCAGCAGCTTAATACAGGGTCCCGCAATTCAGTTCTTC
CASSLIQGPAIQFF
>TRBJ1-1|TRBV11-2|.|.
TGTGCCAGCAGCTACAGCTCTACTTGGGGGAGGGACACTGAAGCTTTCTTT
CASSYSSTWGRDTEAFF
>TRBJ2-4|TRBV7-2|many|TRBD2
TGTGCCAGCAGCTCGCCGAGGGAGGGTTCCAAAAACATTCAGTACTTC
CASSSPREGSKNIQYF
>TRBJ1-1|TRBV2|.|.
TGTGCCAGCATTACAGGCCCAGCTTTCTTT
CASITGPAFF
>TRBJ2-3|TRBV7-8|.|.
TGTGCCAGCAGCTTAGGGCCGGGACCTCATACAGATACGCAGTATTTT
CASSLGPGPHTDTQYF
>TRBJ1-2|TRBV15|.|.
TGTGCCACCAGCAGATCCATTTTACAGGGTCTAAATGGCTACACCTTC
CATSRSILQGLNGYTF